These T cell receptor beta chains were read from a single sample in a study of T-cell memory formation after mild COVID-19. Via MiXCR, TCRdb re-called the 5' RACE reads, giving one row per CDR3 protein. The sample contains about 290,000 distinct CDR3 sequences, 15% to 20% of which appear only once. The sample comprised PBMCs or a T cell subset sorted from them (not recorded which). The source is a man younger than 30 who had mild COVID-19 (a few samples of this study predate the infection). Cell type and time point are not known. The CDR3 runs from the conserved cysteine through the conserved F or W. Fields, in order: V gene, D gene, J gene, clone size, CDR3 protein, CDR3 DNA. D genes are given only for firm matches. Only some rows state a clone size, as once, few, many or a class for expanded clones.

V: TRBV5-1; D: -; J: TRBJ2-2; size: many; CDR3: CASSLEGANTGELFF; DNA: TGCGCCAGCAGCTTGGAGGGGGCGAACACCGGGGAGCTGTTTTTT
V: TRBV2; D: -; J: TRBJ2-1; size: few; CDR3: CASRRTVSSYNEQFF; DNA: TGTGCCAGCAGGCGGACGGTAAGCTCCTACAATGAGCAGTTCTTC
V: TRBV5-5; D: -; J: TRBJ2-5; size: few; CDR3: CASSLAPSVETQYF; DNA: TGTGCCAGCAGCTTGGCCCCTAGCGTGGAGACCCAGTACTTC
V: TRBV20-1; D: -; J: TRBJ1-5; size: few; CDR3: CSARVRGLGSAQHF; DNA: TGCAGTGCTAGAGTAAGGGGCCTAGGATCGGCCCAGCATTTT
V: TRBV15; D: -; J: TRBJ2-7; size: few; CDR3: CATSRPGTYEQYF; DNA: TGTGCCACCAGCCGACCGGGAACGTACGAGCAGTACTTC
V: TRBV20-1; D: TRBD2; J: TRBJ2-1; size: few; CDR3: CSAGTSGGRAQFF; DNA: TGCAGTGCTGGGACTAGCGGGGGCCGTGCGCAGTTCTTC
V: TRBV10-3; D: -; J: TRBJ2-3; size: -; CDR3: CATSGTPEGSDTQYF; DNA: TGTGCCACCTCCGGGACCCCCGAGGGATCAGATACGCAGTATTTT
V: TRBV19; D: TRBD1; J: TRBJ1-1; size: -; CDR3: CASSIFQDRGPGVEAFF; DNA: TGTGCCAGTAGTATATTTCAGGACAGGGGACCCGGGGTGGAAGCTTTCTTT
V: TRBV27; D: -; J: TRBJ1-5; size: few; CDR3: CASSLSIASGQPQHF; DNA: TGTGCCAGCAGTTTATCGATTGCCTCGGGGCAGCCCCAGCATTTT
V: TRBV29-1; D: -; J: TRBJ2-6; size: -; CDR3: CSAGSGEGANVLTF; DNA: TGCAGCGCCGGATCAGGGGAAGGGGCCAACGTCCTGACTTTC
V: TRBV27; D: -; J: TRBJ1-6; size: -; CDR3: CASSSPQSLGSYNSPLHF; DNA: TGTGCCAGCAGTTCCCCACAGTCCCTTGGCTCCTATAATTCACCCCTCCACTTT
V: TRBV12-3/TRBV12-4; D: -; J: TRBJ1-4; size: -; CDR3: CASSFAATNEKLFF; DNA: TGTGCCAGCAGTTTTGCAGCAACTAATGAAAAACTGTTTTTT
V: TRBV29-1; D: -; J: TRBJ2-1; size: few; CDR3: CSVEDRGRAYEQFF; DNA: TGCAGCGTTGAAGATCGGGGCAGGGCATACGAGCAGTTCTTC
V: TRBV20-1; D: TRBD1; J: TRBJ1-1; size: -; CDR3: CSAPRQGAITEAFF; DNA: TGCAGTGCTCCTCGACAGGGGGCGATTACTGAAGCTTTCTTT
V: TRBV6-5; D: -; J: TRBJ2-1; size: many; CDR3: CASSHRGNEQFF; DNA: TGTGCCAGCAGCCATCGGGGAAATGAGCAGTTCTTC
V: TRBV5-6; D: -; J: TRBJ1-4; size: -; CDR3: CASRLTATNEKLFF; DNA: TGTGCCAGCAGACTGACTGCAACTAATGAAAAACTGTTTTTT
V: TRBV6-2/TRBV6-3; D: TRBD1; J: TRBJ1-1; size: -; CDR3: CASRFGTANTEAFF; DNA: TGTGCCAGCAGATTCGGGACAGCGAACACTGAAGCTTTCTTT
V: TRBV30; D: TRBD2; J: TRBJ2-3; size: few; CDR3: CAWSVLAGAGDTQYF; DNA: TGTGCCTGGAGTGTACTAGCGGGGGCCGGGGATACGCAGTATTTT
V: TRBV1; D: -; J: TRBJ2-1; size: -; CDR3: CTSSHMTPGVRACREQFF; DNA: TGCACCAGCAGCCACATGACTCCGGGAGTCAGGGCCTGCCGCGAGCAGTTCTTC
V: TRBV5-1; D: -; J: TRBJ1-3; size: -; CDR3: CASSRSQGSGNTIYF; DNA: TGCGCCAGCTCTCGCTCCCAGGGCTCTGGAAACACCATATATTTT
V: TRBV7-6; D: TRBD2; J: TRBJ2-7; size: -; CDR3: CASSLASGEIYEQYF; DNA: TGTGCCAGCAGCTTAGCTAGCGGGGAAATCTACGAGCAGTACTTC
V: TRBV4-3; D: -; J: TRBJ1-1; size: many; CDR3: CASSQDPGVRTEAFF; DNA: TGCGCCAGCAGCCAAGATCCGGGGGTCCGGACTGAAGCTTTCTTT
V: TRBV19; D: -; J: TRBJ2-3; size: -; CDR3: CASTLRAGSTDTQYF; DNA: TGTGCCAGTACTCTGAGGGCGGGGAGCACAGATACGCAGTATTTT
V: TRBV28; D: TRBD1; J: TRBJ1-5; size: few; CDR3: CASSLHGTGVQPQHF; DNA: TGTGCCAGCAGTTTGCACGGGACAGGGGTTCAGCCCCAGCATTTT
V: TRBV6-2/TRBV6-3; D: TRBD1; J: TRBJ1-2; size: -; CDR3: CASVELGQGNYGYTF; DNA: TGTGCCAGCGTGGAATTGGGACAGGGGAACTATGGCTACACCTTC
V: TRBV7-2; D: TRBD1; J: TRBJ1-4; size: -; CDR3: CASSFRDRGEKLFF; DNA: TGTGCCAGCAGCTTCCGGGACAGGGGGGAAAAACTGTTTTTT
V: TRBV4-3; D: TRBD2; J: TRBJ2-2; size: once; CDR3: CASSHSTGLNVDTGELFF; DNA: TGCGCCAGCAGTCACTCTACGGGACTAAATGTGGACACCGGGGAGCTGTTTTTT
V: TRBV5-1; D: -; J: TRBJ2-2; size: -; CDR3: CASSVDPNTGELFF; DNA: TGCGCCAGCAGCGTCGATCCGAACACCGGGGAGCTGTTTTTT
V: TRBV12-3/TRBV12-4; D: -; J: TRBJ1-6; size: many; CDR3: CASGVAYNSPLHF; DNA: TGTGCCAGTGGGGTCGCCTATAATTCACCCCTCCACTTT
V: TRBV9; D: -; J: TRBJ2-1; size: few; CDR3: CASSVDDRSYNEQFF; DNA: TGTGCCAGCAGCGTAGACGACAGATCCTACAATGAGCAGTTCTTC
V: TRBV6-1; D: -; J: TRBJ1-1; size: -; CDR3: CASRAGRYSEAFF; DNA: TGTGCCAGCAGGGCCGGACGCTACTCTGAAGCTTTCTTT
V: TRBV18; D: -; J: TRBJ2-5; size: few; CDR3: CASSPREGAPETQYF; DNA: TGTGCCAGCTCACCACGAGAAGGGGCCCCAGAGACCCAGTACTTC
V: TRBV9; D: TRBD1; J: TRBJ2-1; size: many; CDR3: CASSEPTGYNEQFF; DNA: TGTGCCAGCAGCGAGCCGACAGGGTACAATGAGCAGTTCTTC
V: TRBV5-1; D: -; J: TRBJ1-1; size: few; CDR3: CASSRLREGGDMAFF; DNA: TGCGCCAGCAGCCGACTTAGAGAAGGAGGGGACATGGCTTTCTTT
V: TRBV4-3; D: -; J: TRBJ2-3; size: -; CDR3: CASSQVTSTDTQYF; DNA: TGCGCCAGCAGCCAAGTAACCAGCACAGATACGCAGTATTTT
V: TRBV20-1; D: TRBD2; J: TRBJ2-7; size: many; CDR3: CSTPAPLAGGEEQYF; DNA: TGCAGTACCCCAGCCCCCCTAGCGGGGGGAGAGGAGCAGTACTTC
V: TRBV7-6; D: -; J: TRBJ2-3; size: -; CDR3: CASSLGRGLRGTDTQYF; DNA: TGTGCCAGCAGCTTAGGACGGGGGCTGCGGGGCACAGATACGCAGTATTTT
V: TRBV18; D: -; J: TRBJ1-3; size: -; CDR3: CASSPLAGGSPVPGNTIYF; DNA: TGTGCCAGCTCACCACTCGCTGGGGGGTCGCCGGTCCCTGGAAACACCATATATTTT
V: TRBV5-6; D: -; J: TRBJ2-4; size: many; CDR3: CASSPWGVTNIQYF; DNA: TGTGCCAGCAGCCCATGGGGGGTTACAAACATTCAGTACTTC
V: TRBV10-3; D: -; J: TRBJ2-2; size: few; CDR3: CAISAQSTGELFF; DNA: TGTGCCATCAGTGCGCAGAGCACCGGGGAGCTGTTTTTT
V: TRBV28; D: TRBD2; J: TRBJ2-1; size: few; CDR3: CASSSPRGGGETYNEQFF; DNA: TGTGCCAGCAGTTCCCCTCGCGGTGGGGGGGAAACCTACAATGAGCAGTTCTTC
V: TRBV16; D: -; J: TRBJ1-1; size: -; CDR3: CASSQSGRNTEAFF; DNA: TGTGCCAGCAGCCAATCGGGCAGGAACACTGAAGCTTTCTTT
V: TRBV29-1; D: TRBD2; J: TRBJ2-3; size: few; CDR3: CSVEERGDYTDTQYF; DNA: TGCAGCGTTGAGGAGCGGGGGGACTACACAGATACGCAGTATTTT
V: TRBV4-3; D: -; J: TRBJ1-3; size: few; CDR3: CASSQDQSWASGNTIYF; DNA: TGCGCCAGCAGCCAAGATCAGTCCTGGGCGTCTGGAAACACCATATATTTT
V: TRBV6-5; D: TRBD1; J: TRBJ1-2; size: few; CDR3: CASSTGTGNRYTF; DNA: TGTGCCAGCAGTACCGGGACAGGGAACCGGTACACCTTC